The following is a TCR beta chain sequence with its context. The record originates from a study of blood T cell repertoires in COVID-19. Study as a whole: Both acute and convalescent COVID-19 samples were obtained from the United States, Italy and Spain. Nucleic acid was either cDNA or gDNA, and it came from T cells, B-cell-depleted T cells, or PBMCs.

Cohorts were determined from participant-reported clinical history. Sequencing was performed with immunoSEQ multiplex PCR; in TCRdb, only in-frame clones are kept and a portion is missing. The table records around 320,000 clones, just under 90% of them present only once. The sequence derives from a woman aged 45-65 years who had been exposed to COVID-19. Sequenced material: PBMCs or T cells enriched from blood (not recorded which).

CDR3 loop: CASSGGQGGLETQYF. As DNA, the CDR3 is TGCGCCAGCAGCGGGGGACAGGGGGGCTTGGAGACCCAGTACTTC. The V gene is TRBV5-1, the J gene TRBJ2-5; 11 nucleotides match TRBD1. Germline CDR1 and CDR2: SGHRS and YFSETQ. CDR3 length equals 15 residues. The trim removed 4 bases at V and 5 bases at J, leaving 7 bases unmatched.